The source of this T cell receptor beta chain is a study of blood T cells in healthy people across ages. Study-level points and caveats: More naive CD4+ cells and higher diversity were found in long-lived than in aged donors.

Then a second PCR, running roughly 7 to 12 cycles, was carried out with a sample-barcoded 5' primer and a J-beta primer mix. From the 5' RACE reads, TCRdb called clonotypes with MiXCR, one entry per CDR3 protein. The data show hundreds of thousands of distinct CDR3 sequences, around two fifths seen once. No fewer than 6.5 million PBMCs went into each sample. About this clonotype: Its antigen is currently unknown. A read error may produce the germline difference seen at one junction end.

The V gene's germline CDR1 is SGHAT and CDR2 FQNNGV. This CDR3 is built from 14 residues. The genes are TRBV11-2 and TRBJ2-7; D is ambiguous. This sequence was found in a man older than 75 in good health. The specimen was blood. CDR3 protein: CASSLVGGSYERYF. CDR3 DNA sequence: TGTGCCAGCAGCTTAGTTGGCGGCTCCTACGAGCGGTACTTC.